This entry concerns a single T cell receptor beta chain. The data stem from a study of T cell changes during pregnancy in multiple sclerosis. Looked up from germline, CDR1 is SGHNT and CDR2 is YENEEA. The CDR3 is made up of 15 amino acids. The V gene end was trimmed by 5 bases and the J gene end by 8 bases; junction bases not matched to a gene: 8. The repertoire was sequenced with immunoSEQ multiplex PCR; TCRdb's copy has only in-frame clones and lacks some. The sample has some 80,000 clones, 91% seen once; the top ten hold approximately 2.4%. Sequenced material: peripheral blood, taken in the first trimester of pregnancy. This sequence was found in a female donor with multiple sclerosis, enrolled in a pregnancy study. J is TRBJ2-1 and V is TRBV11-3, with 11 bases that match TRBD1. This CDR3 reads CASSNRDRGIYEQFF. CDR3 nucleotides: TGTGCCAGCAGCAACCGGGACAGGGGGATATATGAGCAGTTCTTC.